The 21 T cell receptor beta chains presented below share a single source sample, sequenced in a study of shared clonotypes between healthy human individuals. The method was immunoSEQ multiplex PCR; TCRdb's version includes in-frame clones alone and lacks a portion of them. The data hold over a million clones, with about 80% observed a single time. Sequenced material: memory CD4+ T cells from PBMCs. Subset specified: CD45RA-negative fraction. The receptors derive from a man younger than 30 in good health. Some clones in this sample may be carry-over from other donors' samples.

Comments on this clone: This specimen includes other DNA sequences encoding the same CDR3. The genes are TRBV27 and TRBJ1-5; weak D call: TRBD1 (6 bases). V was cut by 3 bases and J by 7 bases, with 10 bases left in between. The CDR3 spans 13 residues. Per germline, CDR1 MNHEY and CDR2 SMNVEV (reference sequence). The CDR3 protein is CASSLGGLQPQHF. The CDR3 nucleotides are TGTGCCAGCAGTTTGGGGGGGCTGCAGCCCCAGCATTTT.

The V gene is TRBV7-9, the J gene TRBJ2-5, with a possible D match to TRBD1 (5 bases). There are 11 residues in the CDR3. The germline V gene encodes CDR1 SEHNR and CDR2 FQNEAQ (reference sequence). V was cut by 1 base and J by 9 bases, with 6 bases left in between. The CDR3 DNA sequence: TGTGCCAGCAGCTTAGAAGGGGCCCAGTACTTC. Its translation is CASSLEGAQYF.

The chain carries TRBV7-2 and TRBJ2-3; 8 bases fit TRBD1. The CDR3 is made up of 12 amino acids. Germline trimming cut 4 bases from V and 12 bases from J; bases unmatched to any gene: 6. The germline CDR1 and CDR2 sequences are SGHTA and FQGNSA. The CDR3 loop is CASSSDRVIQYF. The CDR3 DNA reads TGTGCCAGCAGCTCGGACAGGGTGATTCAGTATTTT.

This clone was counted once. The sample contains more than one DNA sequence encoding this CDR3. The V call is TRBV9, the J call TRBJ1-5, with D maybe TRBD1 (5 bases). The ends were cut back, 3 bases at V and 4 bases at J, with 8 bases in the middle. This CDR3 comprises 13 residues. Looked up from germline, CDR1 is SGDLS and CDR2 is YYNGEE. The CDR3, as DNA: TGTGCCAGCAGCGCAGGGATAAATCAGCCCCAGCATTTT. This gives the protein CASSAGINQPQHF.

The gene calls are TRBV28 and TRBJ1-1; the D is unclear. The V gene lost 7 bases and the J gene lost 4 bases, with 16 bases spanning the gap. The CDR3 is made up of 14 amino acids. Looked up from germline, CDR1 is MDHEN and CDR2 is SYDVKM. The CDR3 nucleotides are TGTGCCAGCAACCCGCCCGGGGAATCCACTGAAGCTTTCTTT. It codes for CASNPPGESTEAFF.

The chain is built from TRBV10-1 and TRBJ2-3; D perhaps matches TRBD1 (5 bases). V was shortened by 3 bases and J by 4 bases, with 14 bases between the two germline ends. The CDR3 runs to 15 residues. Germline CDR1 WNHNN, CDR2 SYGVQD (reference sequence). The CDR3 spells CASSDGRAAADTQYF. CDR3 nucleotide sequence: TGCGCCAGCAGTGATGGCAGGGCGGCAGCAGATACGCAGTATTTT.

V and J are TRBV7-9 and TRBJ1-2, with TRBD1 identical over 8 bases. Germline assignment: CDR1 SEHNR and CDR2 FQNEAQ (reference sequence). CDR3 length: 15 amino acids. After removal of 1 base from V and 4 bases from J, the junction contained 5 bases not matched to a gene. In nucleotides, the CDR3 is TGTGCCAGCAGCTTAGGAACAGGGGGACCCTATGGCTACACCTTC. Its translation: CASSLGTGGPYGYTF.

The chain joins TRBV11-2 to TRBJ2-7, with 8 bases lining up with TRBD2. The CDR3 runs 15 residues. Germline CDR1 SGHAT, CDR2 FQNNGV. With V trimmed by 5 bases and J by 3 bases, 9 bases remained unmatched. CDR3 in DNA: TGTGCCAGCAGCCCCCGGGGGGGTTCTGACTACGAGCAGTACTTC. Amino acid sequence: CASSPRGGSDYEQYF. Complete variable domain (other parts from reference TRBV11-2 and TRBJ2-7): EAGVAQSPRYKIIEKRQSVAFWCNPISGHATLYWYQQILGQGPKLLIQFQNNGVVDDSQLPKDRFSAERLKGVDSTLKIQPAKLEDSAVYLCASSPRGGSDYEQYFGPGTRLTVT.

The V call is TRBV30, the J call TRBJ1-2; D gene uncertain. CDR3 length: 14 residues. Germline V lookup: CDR1 GTSNPN, CDR2 SVGIG (reference sequence). With 0 bases removed from V and 4 bases from J, the gap between germline ends came to 12 bases. CDR3 protein: CAWSVGPEAYGYTF. CDR3 DNA: TGTGCCTGGAGTGTAGGCCCTGAGGCCTATGGCTACACCTTC. The variable domain in full, completed from reference TRBV30 and TRBJ1-2, reads SQTIHQWPATLVQPVGSPLSLECTVEGTSNPNLYWYRQAAGRGLQLLFYSVGIGQISSEVPQNLSASRPQDRQFILSSKKLLLSDSGFYLCAWSVGPEAYGYTFGSGTRLTVV.

This chain joins TRBV11-2 and TRBJ2-1; D may be TRBD2 (5 bases). Trimming stripped 8 bases from V and 8 bases from J, with 13 bases between. Germline lookup yields CDR1 SGHAT and CDR2 FQNNGV. The CDR3 runs to 12 residues. CDR3 loop: CASGSQHHEQFF. The CDR3 region has the DNA TGTGCCAGCGGGAGTCAGCATCATGAGCAGTTCTTC.

To note about this clone: Other DNA sequences from this sample encode an identical CDR3 as well. The chain combines TRBV5-1 with TRBJ2-1; D uncertain. Looked up from germline, CDR1 is SGHRS and CDR2 is YFSETQ. The CDR3 contains 14 residues. V lost 0 bases, J lost 5 bases, and 9 bases lay in between. In nucleotides, the CDR3 is TGCGCCAGCAGCTTGGCTCAGGATAACAATGAGCAGTTCTTC. This sequence encodes CASSLAQDNNEQFF.

This chain links TRBV9 with TRBJ2-1; weak D call: TRBD2 (6 bases). The V end was cut by 0 bases, the J end by 6 bases, with 16 bases between. This CDR3 has 16 amino acids. Germline V gene sequence: CDR1 SGDLS, CDR2 YYNGEE. The CDR3 DNA reads TGTGCCAGCAGCGTAGGTGCGGGAAGTGTGCCCAATGAGCAGTTCTTC. Protein product: CASSVGAGSVPNEQFF.

This clone showed up just once. This chain connects TRBV11-2 to TRBJ1-5; D may be TRBD1 (5 bases). Trimming removed 3 bases from V and 7 bases from J, with 10 bases in between. The V gene's germline CDR1 is SGHAT and CDR2 FQNNGV. This CDR3 spans 13 amino acids. The CDR3 is CASSFSGGQPQHF. The CDR3 nucleotides are TGTGCCAGCAGCTTCTCGGGGGGACAGCCCCAGCATTTT.

The chain combines TRBV19 with TRBJ2-1; tentatively, D is TRBD2 (5 bases). The ends were cut back, 7 bases at V and 9 bases at J, with 10 bases in the middle. CDR1 and CDR2 from the germline V gene are LNHDA and SQIVND (reference sequence). There are 11 residues in the CDR3. CDR3 sequence reads: CASTRRGEQFF. The DNA of the CDR3 is TGTGCCAGTACCCGCCGGGGTGAGCAGTTCTTC.

This chain links TRBV4-1 with TRBJ1-6; a weak D match, TRBD1 (6 bases). The CDR3 is 16 residues long. V lost 0 bases, J lost 10 bases, and 16 bases lay in between. Germline lookup yields CDR1 MGHRA and CDR2 YSYEKL. The CDR3 region has the DNA TGCGCCAGCAGCCAAGAACCCGGGGGCGTATGGTCACCCCTCCACTTT. Encoded protein: CASSQEPGGVWSPLHF.

The V and J genes are TRBV29-1 and TRBJ2-1; 11 nucleotides agree with TRBD2. The CDR3 totals 15 residues. J was trimmed by 6 bases and V by 4 bases; bases with no gene match: 8. The germline gives CDR1 SQVTM, CDR2 ANQGSEA. CDR3 coding DNA: TGCAGCGTTGGGTTCAGTAGCGGGAGGGCCAATGAGCAGTTCTTC. Amino acids: CSVGFSSGRANEQFF.

This sequence joins TRBV4-1 and TRBJ2-7; D ambiguous. Germline CDR1 MGHRA, CDR2 YSYEKL. Trimming left V 1 base short and J 2 bases short, with 9 bases between. The CDR3 has 14 amino acids. CDR3 nucleotide sequence: TGCGCCAGCAGCCAAGTAGCCGGACCCTACGAGCAGTACTTC. Its translation: CASSQVAGPYEQYF.

The rearrangement links TRBV28 to TRBJ2-7; D is possibly TRBD1 (6 bases). CDR1 is MDHEN and CDR2 is SYDVKM in the germline V gene. The CDR3 covers 17 residues. V shed 4 bases and J shed 0 bases, with 19 bases lying between them. The CDR3 loop reads CASSSSPPGTTSYEQYF. The DNA of the CDR3 is TGTGCCAGCAGTTCCTCACCCCCCGGGACAACCTCCTACGAGCAGTACTTC.

The genes are TRBV7-9 and TRBJ2-3; 7 bases fit TRBD2. Germline trimming cut 3 bases from V and 5 bases from J; bases unmatched to any gene: 8. The CDR3 runs to 15 residues. The germline V gene has CDR1 SEHNR and CDR2 FQNEAQ (reference sequence). The DNA for the CDR3 is TGTGCCAGCAGCTTTGCGGGAGTCGATAAAGATACGCAGTATTTT. This gives the protein CASSFAGVDKDTQYF.

This chain connects TRBV7-3 to TRBJ2-5; TRBD1 is a possible D gene (6 bases). There are 14 residues in the CDR3. Germline V gives CDR1 SGHTA, CDR2 FQGTGA. The V gene lost 6 bases and the J gene lost 2 bases, with 13 bases spanning the gap. The CDR3 DNA is TGTGCCAGCAGTACGGGACAACCACAAGAGACCCAGTACTTC. Translated, it gives CASSTGQPQETQYF. Looking up the rest from reference TRBV7-3 and TRBJ2-5 gives the full variable domain: GAGVSQTPSNKVTEKGKYVELRCDPISGHTALYWYRQSLGQGPEFLIYFQGTGAADDSGLPNDRFFAVRPEGSVSTLKIQRTERGDSAVYLCASSTGQPQETQYFGPGTRLLVL.

The chain recombines TRBV11-1 with TRBJ2-2; D remains unclear. The germline V gene encodes CDR1 SGHAT and CDR2 FQDESV (reference sequence). V gave up 3 bases and J gave up 1 base, with 3 bases separating them. CDR3 size: 13 residues. The CDR3 nucleotides are TGTGCCAGCAGCTTTAGGAACACCGGGGAGCTGTTTTTT. This encodes CASSFRNTGELFF.